This T cell receptor beta chain was identified in a study of CD8+ T cells in alopecia areata. Whole-study findings and limits: Across lesional scalp, and particularly alopecia totalis/universalis, clonality surpassed that of normal scalp.

This clone showed up just a few times. What it binds is unknown. Regarding treatment: oral pan-JAK inhibitor, 5-10 mg twice daily. Germline V gives CDR1 SGHTA, CDR2 FQGNSA. The ends were cut back, 5 bases at V and 1 base at J, with 8 bases in the middle. The CDR3 runs to 13 residues. cDNA serving as the sequencing template came from extracted, reverse transcribed RNA. The repertoire was sequenced with immunoSEQ multiplex PCR; TCRdb's copy has only in-frame clones and lacks some. The profile shows 200,000 to 250,000 clones, roughly two fifths of them singletons. The TCR originated in a human donor with alopecia areata. This specimen was CD4+ T cells sorted from blood, taken between weeks 30 and 35, from a patient treated with tofacitinib. The gene calls are TRBV7-2 and TRBJ1-2; no firm D call. The CDR3 sequence: CASSRDRNYGYTF. Written as DNA, the CDR3 is TGTGCCAGCAGCCGAGACCGTAACTATGGCTACACCTTC.